This T cell receptor (beta chain) was captured by sequencing in a study of T cell responses to AZD1222 COVID-19 vaccine. The junction had 15 bases not matched to a gene; V was cut back by 1 base and J by 5 bases. Germline V gene lookup returns CDR1 SGHTA and CDR2 FQGTGA. The CDR3 has 19 residues. Data came from immunoSEQ multiplex PCR; TCRdb stores just in-frame clones and leaves some out. In the table there are approximately 120,000 clones, roughly nine tenths of which are singletons. The sample consisted of peripheral blood, taken on day 0 of AZD1222 vaccination. This receptor was identified in an adult in good health. This chain uses TRBV7-3 with TRBJ2-1; TRBD2 agrees at 9 bases. The CDR3, as DNA: TGTGCCAGCAGCTTAAACCCCCAGACTAGCGGCAAGGGAGACAATGAGCAGTTCTTC. It translates to CASSLNPQTSGKGDNEQFF.